The 22 T cell receptor beta chains below come from one sample, sequenced in a study of neurological immune-mediated disorders. TCRdb called the 5' RACE reads again in MiXCR, with one record for every CDR3 protein. The sample has approximately 20,000 distinct CDR3 sequences; roughly 2.5% are singletons. The specimen was PBMCs. The receptors originated from a young woman with multiple sclerosis.

This clonotype was found a few times. J is TRBJ2-3 and V is TRBV27, with D possibly matching TRBD2 (9 bases). Trimming removed 6 bases from V and 8 bases from J, with 15 bases in between. This CDR3 has 13 amino acids. CDR1 and CDR2 (germline): MNHEY, SMNVEV (reference sequence). CDR3 loop: CASRTSGQGTQYF. As DNA, the CDR3 is TGTGCCAGCAGGACTAGCGGACAGGGTACGCAGTATTTT.

This clonotype was found many times. The chain is built from TRBV20-1 and TRBJ2-3; D unresolved. The CDR3 has 14 amino acids. V was shortened by 3 bases and J by 0 bases, with 10 bases between the two germline ends. Germline assignment: CDR1 DFQATT and CDR2 SNEGSKA (reference sequence). The CDR3: CSASPGRSTDTQYF. The DNA for the CDR3 is TGCAGTGCTAGCCCCGGCCGTAGCACAGATACGCAGTATTTT.

This clonotype was counted many times. The J gene is TRBJ2-3, the V gene TRBV20-1; D remains unclear. The CDR3 is made up of 14 amino acids. Germline V gene lookup returns CDR1 DFQATT and CDR2 SNEGSKA (reference sequence). V was cut by 3 bases and J by 0 bases, with 10 bases left in between. The CDR3 region is CSASGRISTDTQYF. The CDR3 DNA is TGCAGTGCTAGCGGTCGGATTAGCACAGATACGCAGTATTTT.

This clonotype came up a few times. The chain links TRBV7-6 to TRBJ1-2, with D maybe TRBD1 (5 bases). V gave up 0 bases and J gave up 4 bases, with 9 bases separating them. The CDR3 is 14 residues long. In germline, CDR1 is SGHVS, CDR2 FNYEAQ. The chain's CDR3 is CASSLAGLGYGYTF. The DNA for the CDR3 is TGTGCCAGCAGCTTAGCGGGACTCGGCTATGGCTACACCTTC.

This chain links TRBV4-1 with TRBJ1-1, with 9 positions matching TRBD1. CDR3 length: 14 amino acids. V dropped 3 bases and J dropped 6; count of bases not matched to a gene: 5. The germline V gene encodes CDR1 MGHRA and CDR2 YSYEKL. The CDR3 DNA is TGCGCCAGCAGCCACCCCGGGACAGGGCCTGAAGCTTTCTTT. It codes for CASSHPGTGPEAFF.

This clonotype has at least ten counts. The rearrangement links TRBV12-3 or TRBV12-4 to TRBJ1-1, with TRBD1 as a possible D gene (6 bases). There are 12 residues in the CDR3. Trimming shortened V by 6 bases and J by 6 bases, and 11 bases separated the two germline ends. For the CDR3, the DNA is TGTGCCAGCAGACCTGGGGGCGCTGAAGCTTTCTTT. Its translation: CASRPGGAEAFF.

This clonotype was observed a handful of times. The rearrangement links TRBV20-1 to TRBJ1-1; D unclear. Germline CDR1 and CDR2: DFQATT and SNEGSKA (reference sequence). CDR3 length equals 13 residues. The V end was cut by 5 bases, the J end by 0 bases, with 10 bases between. In DNA, the CDR3 is TGCAGTGCTCAGGCGACGGTGAACACTGAAGCTTTCTTT. It codes for CSAQATVNTEAFF.

This clonotype was counted many times. The chain has TRBV10-3 and TRBJ2-7; TRBD1 matches 8 bases. The CDR3 consists of 15 residues. The J segment lost 3 bases and the V segment lost 3 bases, leaving 7 bases of the junction unmatched. The germline V gene has CDR1 ENHRY and CDR2 SYGVKD. The CDR3 region is CAISDWTGRGYEQYV. CDR3 in DNA: TGTGCCATCAGTGATTGGACAGGGCGAGGCTACGAGCAGTACGTC.

This clonotype was found many times. The chain employs TRBV20-1 and TRBJ2-1; TRBD2 aligns across 8 bases. With V trimmed by 3 bases and J by 4 bases, 11 bases remained unmatched. CDR3 length: 16 amino acids. Germline-derived CDR1 and CDR2 are DFQATT and SNEGSKA (reference sequence). CDR3 DNA sequence: TGCAGTGCTAGTAAGGCGGGAGGCGAATTTTACAATGAGCAGTTCTTC. This gives the protein CSASKAGGEFYNEQFF.

This clonotype has ten or more counts. The chain recombines TRBV7-2 with TRBJ2-5; D remains ambiguous. Between the trimmed V and J ends, which lost 2 bases and 4 bases, there was a span of 8 bases. This CDR3 region has 13 residues. The germline V gene has CDR1 SGHTA and CDR2 FQGNSA. The CDR3 DNA sequence: TGTGCCAGCAGCTTACAAGCCCCAGAGACCCAGTACTTC. Amino acid sequence: CASSLQAPETQYF.

This clonotype was detected ten times or more. The chain links TRBV29-1 to TRBJ1-2, with 8 bases aligning to TRBD1. In germline, CDR1 is SQVTM, CDR2 ANQGSEA. Germline trimming cut 5 bases from V and 1 base from J; bases unmatched to any gene: 9. There are 15 residues in the CDR3. The CDR3 nucleotides read TGCAGCGTTCGCGACAGGGGCCAAGTTAACTATGGCTACACCTTC. Encoded protein: CSVRDRGQVNYGYTF.

This clonotype came up many times. This chain uses TRBV12-3 or TRBV12-4 with TRBJ2-5; no definite D call. V gave up 6 bases and J gave up 5 bases, with 4 bases separating them. This CDR3 has 10 amino acids. As DNA, the CDR3 is TGTGCCAGCAGAGGGGAGACCCAGTACTTC. The encoded protein is CASRGETQYF.

To note about this clonotype: Germline and junction disagree at one end, which may indicate a read error. The V and J genes are TRBV12-3 or TRBV12-4 and TRBJ1-2; D unclear. This CDR3 has 11 amino acids. Written as DNA, the CDR3 is TGTGACAGCAGTTTAGGAGTAATCCGCATCTTC. This translates into CDSSLGVIRIF.

This clonotype was observed a handful of times. V usage is TRBV24-1 and J usage is TRBJ2-3, with 8 bases aligning to TRBD2. Per germline, CDR1 KGHDR and CDR2 SFDVKD. The CDR3 has 14 residues. J gave up 4 bases and V 10 bases, and 9 bases lay outside the gene matches. The CDR3 is CATEGAGVSDTQYF. CDR3 DNA: TGTGCCACGGAAGGAGCGGGAGTGTCAGATACGCAGTATTTT.

This clonotype was found many times. The chain links TRBV19 to TRBJ1-2, with D unclear. Germline loops: CDR1 LNHDA, CDR2 SQIVND (reference sequence). The CDR3 runs 12 residues. V was pared by 3 bases and J by 4 bases, with 6 bases between. CDR3 sequence (DNA): TGTGCCAGTAGTATGGTCGGCTATGGCTACACCTTC. As protein: CASSMVGYGYTF. Full variable domain (outside the CDR3, taken from reference TRBV19 and TRBJ1-2): DGGITQSPKYLFRKEGQNVTLSCEQNLNHDAMYWYRQDPGQGLRLIYYSQIVNDFQKGDIAEGYSVSREKKESFPLTVTSAQKNPTAFYLCASSMVGYGYTFGSGTRLTVV.

This clonotype was seen repeatedly, ten times or more. The CDR3 DNA follows: TGTGCCAGCAGTTCCAGGGTTGGAGTGGGTGAGCAGTTCTTC. It yields the protein CASSSRVGVGEQFF. The J gene is TRBJ2-1, the V gene TRBV12-3 or TRBV12-4, with D perhaps matching TRBD1 (5 bases). V was pared by 4 bases and J by 9 bases, with 16 bases between. This CDR3 has 14 residues.

There are many counts of this clonotype. The J gene is TRBJ2-5, the V gene TRBV20-1; tentative D call: TRBD2 (6 bases). CDR3 length: 14 amino acids. The V and J ends lost 5 bases and 5 bases respectively, with 18 bases between them. In germline, CDR1 is DFQATT, CDR2 SNEGSKA (reference sequence). The CDR3 here is CSADRGNRLETQYF. The CDR3 DNA reads TGCAGTGCTGACCGGGGGAACAGGTTGGAGACCCAGTACTTC.

This clonotype was seen many times. This CDR3 is CASSLQTSTYNEQFF. The CDR3 bases are TGTGCCAGCTCCCTCCAGACTAGCACCTACAATGAGCAGTTCTTC. This chain joins TRBV18 and TRBJ2-1; 7 bases agree with TRBD2. This CDR3 contains 15 residues. Germline V gene sequence: CDR1 KGHSH, CDR2 LQKENI. V trimming: 6 bases; J trimming: 2 bases; junction bases outside the gene matches: 7.

The chain employs TRBV5-6 and TRBJ2-1; D not certain. Germline CDR1 SGHDT, CDR2 YYEEEE. The CDR3 runs 12 residues. The V end was cut by 5 bases, the J end by 5 bases, with 8 bases between. CDR3 region: CASSPDNNEQFF. In nucleotides, the CDR3 is TGTGCCAGCAGTCCCGACAACAATGAGCAGTTCTTC.

The chain is built from TRBV10-3 and TRBJ2-5, with D perhaps matching TRBD1 or TRBD2 (6 bases each). The germline V gene has CDR1 ENHRY and CDR2 SYGVKD. This CDR3 region has 16 residues. Trimming left V 3 bases short and J 3 bases short, with 17 bases between. CDR3 bases: TGTGCCATCAGTGACCTGGGGGGTGCAGGGGAAGAGACCCAGTACTTC. Translation: CAISDLGGAGEETQYF.

This clonotype was seen a handful of times. The rearrangement joins TRBV10-3 to TRBJ2-1; 9 bases agree with TRBD1. The CDR3 sequence is 14 residues long. Germline assignment: CDR1 ENHRY and CDR2 SYGVKD. After removal of 5 bases from V and 5 bases from J, the junction contained 4 bases not matched to a gene. CDR3 sequence (DNA): TGTGCCATCAGTAACAGGGGGCCCGACAATGAGCAGTTCTTC. It codes for CAISNRGPDNEQFF.

This clonotype was observed at least ten times. V and J are TRBV20-1 and TRBJ1-1; D is possibly TRBD1 (6 bases). Trimming took 3 bases from V and 2 from J, leaving 10 bases between them. The germline V gene has CDR1 DFQATT and CDR2 SNEGSKA (reference sequence). The CDR3 has 13 amino acids. The CDR3 DNA is TGCAGTGCTAGGGCGGACAGAAACACTGAAGCTTTCTTT. Its protein product is CSARADRNTEAFF.